One and the same sample provided the 21 T cell receptor beta chains below, sequenced in a study of shared clonotypes between healthy human individuals. The table came from immunoSEQ multiplex PCR; TCRdb's copy has only in-frame clones and leaves some out. The repertoire includes 2 million to 2.5 million clones, approximately 93% of them detected once, and 0.39% sits in the top ten. Sequencing was done on a sample of naive CD4+ T cells from PBMCs. Subset denoted: CD45RA+ positively selected. The receptors derive from a man in his late teens or twenties in good health. Some clones in this sample may be carry-over from other donors' samples.

In this sample, this clone turned up once. DNA for the CDR3: TGTGCCAGCAGCCCCGCTCCCGGCAGAAGGACTGAAGCTTTCTTT. As protein: CASSPAPGRRTEAFF. This sequence joins TRBV6-4 and TRBJ1-1; unclear D gene. The CDR3 consists of 15 residues. V shed 6 bases and J shed 5 bases, with 19 bases lying between them. Germline values: CDR1 MRHNA, CDR2 SNTAGT.

To note about this clone: At the DNA level, this CDR3 is encoded by other sequences in the same sample as well. The V and J genes are TRBV29-1 and TRBJ2-3; D might be TRBD2 (5 bases). Germline values: CDR1 SQVTM, CDR2 ANQGSEA. V was pared by 4 bases and J by 0 bases, with 11 bases between. The CDR3 has 14 amino acids. The CDR3 reads CSVVGRASTDTQYF. DNA for the CDR3: TGCAGCGTTGTCGGGCGGGCTAGCACAGATACGCAGTATTTT.

This chain joins TRBV5-4 and TRBJ2-1; 14 bases are a match to TRBD2. With 0 bases clipped from V and 12 bases from J, the junction kept 8 bases outside the gene matches. This CDR3 has 16 amino acids. The germline gives CDR1 SGHNT, CDR2 YYREEE (reference sequence). The CDR3 region has the DNA TGTGCCAGCAGCTTGGCGACTAGCGGGAGGGCCGGTGGGCAGTTCTTC. This encodes CASSLATSGRAGGQFF.

The V gene is TRBV5-6, the J gene TRBJ2-7; D remains ambiguous. This CDR3 region has 13 residues. Germline V gene lookup returns CDR1 SGHDT and CDR2 YYEEEE. Deletions cut 2 bases from V and 5 bases from J, with 11 bases between. This CDR3 reads CASSLMSRDEQYF. CDR3 DNA sequence: TGTGCCAGCAGCTTAATGAGCCGGGACGAGCAGTACTTC.

The chain couples TRBV7-6 to TRBJ2-6; TRBD1 is a possible D gene (5 bases). V shed 3 bases and J shed 0 bases, with 12 bases lying between them. In germline, CDR1 is SGHVS, CDR2 FNYEAQ. The CDR3 spans 17 residues. The CDR3 sequence is CASSFAPRGSGANVLTF. The CDR3 region has the DNA TGTGCCAGCAGCTTTGCCCCTAGGGGCTCTGGGGCCAACGTCCTGACTTTC.

This clone has a handful of counts. The chain joins TRBV11-3 to TRBJ1-1; perhaps TRBD1 as D (5 bases). Germline V gives CDR1 SGHNT, CDR2 YENEEA. V was cut by 6 bases and J by 1 base, with 9 bases left in between. The length of the CDR3 is 13 residues. CDR3 DNA: TGTGCCAGCAGTACAGGTGGGAACACTGAAGCTTTCTTT. Its protein is CASSTGGNTEAFF.

The V and J genes are TRBV29-1 and TRBJ1-2; TRBD1 agrees at 10 bases. In germline, CDR1 is SQVTM, CDR2 ANQGSEA. With 6 bases clipped from V and 1 base from J, the junction kept 8 bases outside the gene matches. This CDR3 has 15 amino acids. DNA of the CDR3: TGCAGCGTAGCAAGACAGGGGGCGGATAACTATGGCTACACCTTC. Translation gives CSVARQGADNYGYTF.

This chain joins TRBV10-3 and TRBJ1-1; maybe TRBD1 (6 bases). V gave up 10 bases and J gave up 3 bases, with 21 bases separating them. The CDR3 totals 15 residues. The V gene's germline CDR1 is ENHRY and CDR2 SYGVKD. The CDR3 DNA reads TGTGCCAAGGGAGTAACGGGGGGCCAGGACACTGAAGCTTTCTTT. As protein: CAKGVTGGQDTEAFF.

The chain couples TRBV5-1 to TRBJ2-2; D may match TRBD1 or TRBD2 (5 bases each). The CDR3 is 16 residues long. V lost 2 bases and J lost 2, with 13 bases in between. Germline V CDR1 and CDR2: SGHRS, YFSETQ. CDR3 protein: CASSFRGDSNTGELFF. Here the CDR3 DNA reads TGCGCCAGCAGCTTCAGAGGGGATTCTAACACCGGGGAGCTGTTTTTT.

The chain uses TRBV5-4 and TRBJ2-5; TRBD1 aligns across 9 bases. V dropped 2 bases and J dropped 5; count of bases not matched to a gene: 4. The length of the CDR3 is 14 residues. Germline V CDR1 and CDR2: SGHNT, YYREEE (reference sequence). DNA for the CDR3: TGTGCCAGCAGCTTCACAGGGGGCAGTGAGACCCAGTACTTC. Amino acid sequence: CASSFTGGSETQYF.

This rearrangement joins TRBV7-9 to TRBJ1-1; 8 bases fit TRBD1. The junction had 9 bases not matched to a gene; V was cut back by 4 bases and J by 5 bases. The germline gives CDR1 SEHNR, CDR2 FQNEAQ (reference sequence). This CDR3 comprises 15 residues. Here the CDR3 DNA reads TGTGCCAGCAGCTCCTCCCGAACAGGGGGAACTGAAGCTTTCTTT. Its translation: CASSSSRTGGTEAFF.

The CDR3 here is CASSYGLTGYGYTF. CDR3 bases: TGTGCCAGCAGTTACGGGCTGACGGGCTATGGCTACACCTTC. The genes are TRBV6-5 and TRBJ1-2; no definite D call. The CDR3 is made up of 14 amino acids. The germline V gene encodes CDR1 MNHEY and CDR2 SVGAGI. V lost 2 bases and J lost 4, with 11 bases in between.

This clone has only one observation. The V gene is TRBV30, the J gene TRBJ2-2; D remains ambiguous. The CDR3 spans 12 residues. V gave up 1 base and J gave up 1 base, with 1 base separating them. Germline V gene lookup returns CDR1 GTSNPN and CDR2 SVGIG (reference sequence). The CDR3 region is CAWSGNTGELFF. CDR3 DNA: TGTGCCTGGAGTGGGAACACCGGGGAGCTGTTTTTT.

In the case of this clone: Other DNA sequences in the same sample also yield this CDR3. CDR3 nucleotide sequence: TGTGCCAGCAGCCGGGGACCCTACAATGAGCAGTTCTTC. Protein: CASSRGPYNEQFF. This chain uses TRBV6-5 with TRBJ2-1; D tentatively fits TRBD1 or TRBD2 (5 bases each). V was trimmed by 6 bases and J by 2 bases, leaving 8 bases between them. Germline V gene data show CDR1 as MNHEY and CDR2 as SVGAGI. The CDR3 loop spans 13 amino acids.

The V call is TRBV18, the J call TRBJ2-1; D may be TRBD1 or TRBD2 (6 bases each). V lost 4 bases to trimming and J lost 4 bases, with 14 bases between them. CDR1 is KGHSH, CDR2 LQKENI, per germline. The CDR3 sequence is 15 residues long. The CDR3 spells CASSQAGGGYNEQFF. The DNA for the CDR3 is TGTGCCAGCTCACAGGCCGGAGGGGGATACAATGAGCAGTTCTTC.

V and J are TRBV27 and TRBJ2-3, with 10 bases fitting TRBD2. CDR1 MNHEY and CDR2 SMNVEV come from the germline V gene (reference sequence). The CDR3 length is 15 residues. V lost 5 bases and J lost 7; bases outside the gene matches: 9. The DNA of the CDR3 is TGTGCCAGCAGTCCAGCTAGCGGGAGTATAAATACGCAGTATTTT. Translated: CASSPASGSINTQYF.

About this clone: Distinct nucleotide sequences in the sample also encode this CDR3. The chain employs TRBV18 and TRBJ2-1; tentative D call: TRBD1 (6 bases). The CDR3 spans 15 residues. Trimming cost V 4 bases and J 0 bases, with 10 bases left between them. CDR1 and CDR2 from the germline V gene are KGHSH and LQKENI. CDR3 residues: CASSLDRPSYNEQFF. In nucleotides, the CDR3 is TGTGCCAGCTCACTCGACAGGCCCTCCTACAATGAGCAGTTCTTC.

The genes are TRBV18 and TRBJ2-7; 8 nucleotides line up with TRBD1. In germline, CDR1 is KGHSH, CDR2 LQKENI. The CDR3 has 14 amino acids. The V and J ends lost 6 bases and 2 bases, in that order; junction bases with no gene match: 6. The chain's CDR3 is CASSQQGVTYEQYF. The DNA for the CDR3 is TGTGCCAGCTCCCAACAGGGGGTAACCTACGAGCAGTACTTC.

CDR3 nucleotides: TGTGCCAGCAGCTTACGGCGGGAGGCTAACAATGAGCAGTTCTTC. This encodes CASSLRREANNEQFF. The gene calls are TRBV7-3 and TRBJ2-1, with 8 bases fitting TRBD2. The CDR3 totals 15 residues. With 2 bases clipped from V and 5 bases from J, the junction kept 5 bases outside the gene matches. CDR1 and CDR2 from the germline V gene are SGHTA and FQGTGA.

This clone came up once. This sequence joins TRBV2 and TRBJ2-7; the D is unclear. From germline, CDR1 is SNHLY and CDR2 FYNNEI. This CDR3 is built from 12 residues. Deletions cut 2 bases from V and 6 bases from J, with 8 bases between. DNA for the CDR3: TGTGCCAGCAGTGAACACCCCCGCGAGCAGTACTTC. This translates into CASSEHPREQYF.

The chain links TRBV29-1 to TRBJ2-1; D possibly matches TRBD1 or TRBD2 (5 bases each). V was trimmed by 8 bases and J by 8 bases, leaving 28 bases between them. This CDR3 has 16 residues. The germline V gene encodes CDR1 SQVTM and CDR2 ANQGSEA. CDR3 loop: CSLSPGTERGVHEQFF. Written as DNA, the CDR3 is TGCAGCTTGTCCCCAGGGACCGAACGTGGGGTCCATGAGCAGTTCTTC.